These 4 T cell receptor beta chains were all obtained from the same sample, sequenced in a study of regulatory dendritic cells for organ transplantation. The table came from immunoSEQ multiplex PCR; TCRdb's copy has only in-frame clones and leaves some out. This sample carries 20,000 or so clones, 65% to 90% of them seen once, and the ten largest clones take 0.26%. These receptors have no known antigen. Sorted subsets were CFSE-labeled and cultured approximately 5 days with allogeneic dendritic cells. The sample taken for sequencing was naive CD4+ T cells from blood cultured with dendritic cells. Described subset: CD45RA+ naive T cells. The receptors come from a human donor in good health.

The chain employs TRBV28 and TRBJ1-2; D remains ambiguous. CDR1 is MDHEN, CDR2 SYDVKM, per germline. The CDR3 has 13 residues. Trimming left V 7 bases short and J 0 bases short, with 9 bases between. CDR3 nucleotides: TGTGCCAGCACCGGCAGAACTAACTATGGCTACACCTTC. Its protein product is CASTGRTNYGYTF.

This clone was seen a single time. The rearrangement links TRBV29-1 to TRBJ2-3, with 7 positions matching TRBD2. In germline, CDR1 is SQVTM, CDR2 ANQGSEA. With 0 bases clipped from V and 5 bases from J, the junction kept 14 bases outside the gene matches. The CDR3 length is 17 residues. The CDR3 loop reads CSVEDHPPRGKKDTQYF. The CDR3 DNA follows: TGCAGCGTTGAAGATCATCCCCCGCGGGGGAAAAAAGATACGCAGTATTTT.

The chain is built from TRBV4-3 and TRBJ2-1; TRBD2 matches 13 bases. Germline trimming cut 3 bases from V and 14 bases from J; bases unmatched to any gene: 10. CDR1 is LGHNA, CDR2 YSLEER, per germline. The CDR3 consists of 15 residues. The CDR3 sequence: CASSHGLAGVSEEFF. CDR3 in DNA: TGCGCCAGCAGCCATGGACTAGCGGGAGTCTCCGAGGAGTTCTTC.

The rearrangement links TRBV4-3 to TRBJ2-1; tentative D call: TRBD2 (6 bases). Trimming removed 0 bases at V and 0 bases at J, with 12 bases between. CDR3 length equals 17 residues. Looked up from germline, CDR1 is LGHNA and CDR2 is YSLEER. Here the CDR3 reads CASSQDGGGISYNEQFF. In DNA form, the CDR3 reads TGCGCCAGCAGCCAAGATGGTGGCGGGATCTCCTACAATGAGCAGTTCTTC.